Sequencing of this TCR beta chain was carried out in a study of shared clonotypes between healthy human individuals. Whole-study findings and limits: Researchers found naive subsets generally carried larger estimated richness than memory subsets.

Note on this clone: No antigen is known for it.

Sorted subsets were amplified in replicate PCRs using approximately 200 ng DNA, tens of thousands of T cell genomes. This table comes from immunoSEQ multiplex PCR, and its TCRdb copy is limited to in-frame clones, with some not included. The table includes millions of clones, approximately 95% detected once. Sequences were obtained from naive CD4+ T cells from PBMCs. Described subset: CD45RA+ positively selected. The clonotype comes from a man aged 18 to 30 in good health. Some clones in this sample may be carry-over from other donors' samples.

The chain's CDR3 is CASSESTGPFYGYTF. The CDR3 DNA is TGTGCCAGCAGTGAAAGTACAGGCCCCTTCTATGGCTACACCTTC. The chain joins TRBV6-1 to TRBJ1-2; TRBD1 might be the D (5 bases). Trimming removed 2 bases at V and 4 bases at J, with 14 bases between. From germline, CDR1 is MNHNS and CDR2 SASEGT. This CDR3 region has 15 residues.